Following are 27 T cell receptor beta chains from one sample sequenced in a study of shared clonotypes between healthy human individuals. Assay: immunoSEQ multiplex PCR; the TCRdb copy retains only in-frame clones and omits some. The sample has about 1,800,000 clones, just under 95% seen once. Terminally differentiated effector memory CD45RA+ cells were excluded from the naive CD8 cells, which were CD45RO-negative and positively selected for CCR7. What was sequenced was naive CD8+ T cells sorted from blood. The receptors shown here come from a man younger than 35 in good health.

The chain employs TRBV5-5 and TRBJ2-7; D possibly corresponds to TRBD1 (6 bases). This CDR3 has 15 residues. CDR1 and CDR2 (germline): SGHKS, YYEKEE (reference sequence). With 3 bases removed from V and 2 bases from J, the gap between germline ends came to 15 bases. CDR3 region: CASSSRTDPTYEQYF. The CDR3 DNA follows: TGTGCCAGCAGCTCGAGGACAGATCCAACCTACGAGCAGTACTTC.

J is TRBJ2-5 and V is TRBV19; D may correspond to TRBD1 or TRBD2 (5 bases each). With 0 bases removed from V and 3 bases from J, the gap between germline ends came to 14 bases. The CDR3 has 16 amino acids. The V gene's germline CDR1 is LNHDA and CDR2 SQIVND (reference sequence). The CDR3 coding sequence is TGTGCCAGTAGTATAGATAGTGTGGGGGAAGAAGAGACCCAGTACTTC. Amino acids: CASSIDSVGEEETQYF.

This clone was counted a single time. Different DNA sequences within this sample yield the same CDR3. CDR3 amino acids: CASSQDRGTGELFF. In DNA form, the CDR3 reads TGCGCCAGCAGCCAAGATCGGGGTACCGGGGAGCTGTTTTTT. The V and J genes are TRBV4-1 and TRBJ2-2; D possibly corresponds to TRBD2 (5 bases). V dropped 0 bases and J dropped 5 bases, with 7 bases sitting between them. CDR1 and CDR2 (germline): MGHRA, YSYEKL. The CDR3 is 14 residues long.

For this clone: This same CDR3 is encoded by further DNA sequences in the sample. The chain's CDR3 is CASSVGLADSYEQYF. In nucleotides, the CDR3 is TGTGCCAGCAGCGTAGGGCTAGCGGATTCCTACGAGCAGTACTTC. This rearrangement joins TRBV9 to TRBJ2-7, with 7 bases lining up with TRBD2. Germline V gives CDR1 SGDLS, CDR2 YYNGEE. There are 15 residues in the CDR3. The V and J ends lost 0 bases and 1 base, in that order; junction bases with no gene match: 4.

This chain links TRBV29-1 with TRBJ2-2; 8 bases match TRBD2. The germline V gene has CDR1 SQVTM and CDR2 ANQGSEA. The CDR3 has 14 amino acids. With V trimmed by 4 bases and J by 5 bases, 6 bases remained unmatched. In nucleotides, the CDR3 is TGCAGCGTTGTCTTAGCGGGATTGACCGGGGAGCTGTTTTTT. Its protein is CSVVLAGLTGELFF.

This rearrangement joins TRBV7-9 to TRBJ1-3; 8 nucleotides line up with TRBD1. Germline loops: CDR1 SEHNR, CDR2 FQNEAQ (reference sequence). The ends lost 5 bases at V and 0 bases at J; junction bases unmatched: 9. The CDR3 has 17 residues. This chain's CDR3 is CASSPRTGPDSGNTIYF. In nucleotides, the CDR3 is TGTGCCAGCAGCCCGCGGACAGGGCCTGACTCTGGAAACACCATATATTTT.

Remarks on this clone: Other DNA sequences in this sample translate to the same CDR3. This chain connects TRBV6-5 to TRBJ1-1; maybe TRBD1 (6 bases). Trimming pared 2 bases from V and 4 bases from J, leaving 11 bases between. The CDR3 contains 14 residues. Germline V gene sequence: CDR1 MNHEY, CDR2 SVGAGI. The CDR3 sequence: CASSYAGEGTEAFF. CDR3 sequence (DNA): TGTGCCAGCAGTTACGCAGGGGAAGGCACTGAAGCTTTCTTT.

The CDR3 nucleotides are TGTGCCAGCAGCCAAACCCCCGGGACAGCTTTTAATGAGCAGTTCTTC. Amino acid sequence: CASSQTPGTAFNEQFF. The chain carries TRBV9 and TRBJ2-1; 7 nucleotides align to TRBD1. Germline lookup yields CDR1 SGDLS and CDR2 YYNGEE. The J segment lost 7 bases and the V segment lost 4 bases, leaving 14 bases of the junction unmatched. CDR3 length: 16 residues.

A single count supports this clone. CDR3 loop: CASSPSQAGGLVGYTF. For the CDR3, the DNA is TGTGCCAGCAGCCCAAGCCAGGCAGGCGGATTGGTCGGCTACACCTTC. The rearrangement joins TRBV28 to TRBJ1-2; no definite D call. Germline V gives CDR1 MDHEN, CDR2 SYDVKM. The CDR3 has 16 residues. Between the trimmed V and J ends, which lost 6 bases and 8 bases, there was a span of 25 bases.

This rearrangement joins TRBV5-1 to TRBJ2-1; no clear D. Trimming took 4 bases from V and 8 from J, leaving 16 bases between them. This CDR3 spans 14 amino acids. Germline V gene lookup returns CDR1 SGHRS and CDR2 YFSETQ. CDR3 DNA sequence: TGCGCCAGCAGCCTCTCGCCTGGATATGATGAGCAGTTCTTC. Protein sequence: CASSLSPGYDEQFF.

This clone was detected a few times. The rearrangement uses TRBV7-9 and TRBJ2-2; D gene unclear. This CDR3 comprises 15 residues. In germline, CDR1 is SEHNR, CDR2 FQNEAQ (reference sequence). The germline V and J ends were trimmed by 7 bases and 1 base, with 13 bases remaining between them. The DNA of the CDR3 is TGTGCCAGCATCGGCAAGCAACAGAACACCGGGGAGCTGTTTTTT. Amino acids: CASIGKQQNTGELFF.

Concerning this clone: The same CDR3 is also encoded by other DNA sequences in this sample. The V call is TRBV30, the J call TRBJ2-6, with D unresolved. Looked up from germline, CDR1 is GTSNPN and CDR2 is SVGIG (reference sequence). The CDR3 is 14 amino acids. V shed 3 bases and J shed 1 base, with 7 bases lying between them. Here the CDR3 DNA reads TGTGCCTGGAGCTTTGGATCTGGGGCCAACGTCCTGACTTTC. This translates into CAWSFGSGANVLTF.

The chain combines TRBV28 with TRBJ1-1; D may be TRBD1 (6 bases). This CDR3 is built from 18 residues. Germline-derived CDR1 and CDR2 are MDHEN and SYDVKM. V dropped 3 bases and J dropped 0 bases, with 20 bases sitting between them. In DNA, the CDR3 is TGTGCCAGCAGTTTCGAGATCCGGGACACCATCGTGAACACTGAAGCTTTCTTT. Translating gives CASSFEIRDTIVNTEAFF.

The rearrangement links TRBV28 to TRBJ2-2, with TRBD1 matching over 9 bases. Looked up from germline, CDR1 is MDHEN and CDR2 is SYDVKM. This CDR3 comprises 16 residues. V was pared by 6 bases and J by 1 base, with 6 bases of the junction left unmatched. CDR3: CASRLYRGQNTGELFF. The DNA of the CDR3 is TGTGCCAGCAGGCTCTACAGGGGGCAGAACACCGGGGAGCTGTTTTTT.

The V and J genes are TRBV5-6 and TRBJ2-5; 12 nucleotides agree with TRBD2. Per germline, CDR1 SGHDT and CDR2 YYEEEE. The J segment lost 9 bases and the V segment lost 3 bases, leaving 12 bases of the junction unmatched. This CDR3 has 16 residues. CDR3 nucleotides: TGTGCCAGCAGCTGGGGAAGGACTAGCGGGGACGTCCCCCAGTACTTC. It codes for CASSWGRTSGDVPQYF.

A note on this clone: Other DNA sequences within the sample encode an identical CDR3. This chain connects TRBV28 to TRBJ2-7; 9 nucleotides agree with TRBD1. The ends lost 3 bases at V and 3 bases at J; junction bases unmatched: 3. Per the germline V gene, CDR1 is MDHEN and CDR2 is SYDVKM. The CDR3 loop spans 14 amino acids. For the CDR3, the DNA is TGTGCCAGCAGTTTGGGGACAGGGAACTACGAGCAGTACTTC. This codes for CASSLGTGNYEQYF. Variable domain in full (rest from reference TRBV28 and TRBJ2-7): DVKVTQSSRYLVKRTGEKVFLECVQDMDHENMFWYRQDPGLGLRLIYFSYDVKMKEKGDIPEGYSVSREKKERFSLILESASTNQTSMYLCASSLGTGNYEQYFGPGTRLTVT.

Concerning this clone: This same CDR3 is encoded by further DNA sequences in the sample. The V gene is TRBV7-9, the J gene TRBJ2-7, with unresolved D. The germline V and J ends were trimmed by 2 bases and 3 bases, with 8 bases remaining between them. Germline V gives CDR1 SEHNR, CDR2 FQNEAQ (reference sequence). The CDR3 is made up of 13 amino acids. CDR3 DNA: TGTGCCAGCAGCTTACAGGAGTACTACGAGCAGTACTTC. Its translation is CASSLQEYYEQYF.

The chain couples TRBV7-2 to TRBJ2-7; TRBD2 aligns across 13 bases. Germline CDR1 and CDR2: SGHTA and FQGNSA. With V trimmed by 0 bases and J by 2 bases, 7 bases remained unmatched. This CDR3 has 18 residues. The CDR3 loop is CASSLAHLLAGGAYEQYF. CDR3 DNA sequence: TGTGCCAGCAGCTTAGCACACCTACTAGCGGGAGGGGCCTACGAGCAGTACTTC.

The J gene is TRBJ2-1, the V gene TRBV5-1, with D perhaps assigned TRBD1 or TRBD2 (5 bases each). Trimming pared 4 bases from V and 3 bases from J, leaving 17 bases between. The CDR3 contains 16 residues. Germline CDR1 and CDR2: SGHRS and YFSETQ. The CDR3 DNA is TGCGCCAGCAGCCCGGGAAGGGGAATCCGCTACAATGAGCAGTTCTTC. Residues: CASSPGRGIRYNEQFF.

The V gene is TRBV28, the J gene TRBJ1-4, with D possibly TRBD1 on 6 matching bases. CDR1 and CDR2 from the germline V gene are MDHEN and SYDVKM. V was cut by 3 bases and J by 0 bases, with 11 bases left in between. The CDR3 has 16 amino acids. CDR3: CASSFQGITTNEKLFF. CDR3 nucleotide sequence: TGTGCCAGCAGTTTCCAGGGGATTACAACTAATGAAAAACTGTTTTTT.

The V call is TRBV6-5, the J call TRBJ2-7, with D uncertain. The germline V gene has CDR1 MNHEY and CDR2 SVGAGI. Trimming stripped 6 bases from V and 5 bases from J, with 20 bases between. The CDR3 is 15 amino acids. The CDR3 spells CASSLSGLGFNEQYF. The CDR3 nucleotides are TGTGCCAGCAGCCTATCCGGGTTGGGGTTCAACGAGCAGTACTTC.

V is TRBV4-3 and J is TRBJ1-2; a possible D gene is TRBD1 (5 bases). CDR1 is LGHNA, CDR2 YSLEER, per germline. Trimming pared 0 bases from V and 8 bases from J, leaving 16 bases between. The CDR3 has 15 amino acids. The CDR3 region has the DNA TGCGCCAGCAGCCAAGACGGGACTTCGCTAGACGGCTACACCTTC. This encodes CASSQDGTSLDGYTF.

This chain joins TRBV6-5 and TRBJ2-7, with a tentative D call TRBD1 (7 bases). The V gene lost 4 bases and the J gene lost 1 base, with 17 bases spanning the gap. CDR3 length: 16 amino acids. Germline values: CDR1 MNHEY, CDR2 SVGAGI. DNA for the CDR3: TGTGCCAGCAGTTCCTTTATGGAGGGGGCTTCCTACGAGCAGTACTTC. It codes for CASSSFMEGASYEQYF.

For this clone: The same CDR3 can be traced to other DNA sequences in this sample. This chain links TRBV11-2 with TRBJ1-1; D is unresolved. The germline V gene has CDR1 SGHAT and CDR2 FQNNGV. The CDR3 runs to 12 residues. Trimming removed 5 bases from V and 4 bases from J, with 8 bases in between. CDR3 sequence (DNA): TGTGCCAGCAGCCCTCTGGGCACTGAAGCTTTCTTT. Its translation is CASSPLGTEAFF. The variable domain in full, with the rest retrieved from reference TRBV11-2 and TRBJ1-1, is EAGVAQSPRYKIIEKRQSVAFWCNPISGHATLYWYQQILGQGPKLLIQFQNNGVVDDSQLPKDRFSAERLKGVDSTLKIQPAKLEDSAVYLCASSPLGTEAFFGQGTRLTVV.

The chain uses TRBV9 and TRBJ2-7; D possibly corresponds to TRBD2 (6 bases). Germline V gives CDR1 SGDLS, CDR2 YYNGEE. The CDR3 sequence is 15 residues long. The ends were cut back, 1 base at V and 7 bases at J, with 18 bases in the middle. Written as DNA, the CDR3 is TGTGCCAGCAGCGTAACGCGGGACTCGGTGATGGAGCAGTACTTC. Translation: CASSVTRDSVMEQYF.

The chain links TRBV11-2 to TRBJ1-2; weak D call: TRBD1 (5 bases). The CDR3 covers 16 residues. V dropped 3 bases and J dropped 1 base, with 15 bases sitting between them. Germline loops: CDR1 SGHAT, CDR2 FQNNGV. In nucleotides, the CDR3 is TGTGCCAGCAGCTTCCCGGACTCAGGGATTAACTATGGCTACACCTTC. This encodes CASSFPDSGINYGYTF. The full variable domain, with the rest looked up from reference TRBV11-2 and TRBJ1-2, is EAGVAQSPRYKIIEKRQSVAFWCNPISGHATLYWYQQILGQGPKLLIQFQNNGVVDDSQLPKDRFSAERLKGVDSTLKIQPAKLEDSAVYLCASSFPDSGINYGYTFGSGTRLTVV.

With regard to this clone: Other DNA sequences in the same sample also yield this CDR3. This chain uses TRBV19 with TRBJ2-2; perhaps TRBD2 as D (5 bases). Trimming took 1 base from V and 8 from J, leaving 11 bases between them. From germline, CDR1 is LNHDA and CDR2 SQIVND (reference sequence). CDR3 length equals 14 residues. The CDR3: CASSIVGGTGELFF. For the CDR3, the DNA is TGTGCCAGTAGTATAGTCGGAGGAACTGGGGAGCTGTTTTTT. Using reference TRBV19 and TRBJ2-2 for the parts outside the CDR3, the full variable domain is DGGITQSPKYLFRKEGQNVTLSCEQNLNHDAMYWYRQDPGQGLRLIYYSQIVNDFQKGDIAEGYSVSREKKESFPLTVTSAQKNPTAFYLCASSIVGGTGELFFGEGSRLTVL.